One and the same sample provided the 9 T cell receptor beta chains below, sequenced in a study of CD8+ T cells in alopecia areata. Treatment in this sample: oral pan-JAK inhibitor, 5-10 mg twice daily. Extracted RNA was reverse transcribed, and the resulting cDNA served as sequencing template. Clones were sequenced by immunoSEQ multiplex PCR, and TCRdb holds only the in-frame ones, with some missing. Found here are 110,000 or so clones, around three fifths of them singletons; the top ten hold about 3.2%. Sequencing used CD4+ T cells sorted from blood, obtained at week 24, from a patient treated with tofacitinib. The receptors come from a human donor with alopecia areata.

This clone is a singleton in its sample. The genes are TRBV11-2 and TRBJ2-2; TRBD2 aligns across 8 bases. This CDR3 is built from 13 residues. The ends lost 4 bases at V and 8 bases at J; junction bases unmatched: 3. Germline CDR1 reads SGHAT; CDR2 reads FQNNGV. CDR3 coding DNA: TGTGCCAGCAGCTCCCGGGAGGGGGGGGAGCTGTTTTTT. Translating it yields CASSSREGGELFF.

The chain is built from TRBV5-1 and TRBJ2-7; 7 bases align to TRBD1. This CDR3 contains 14 residues. CDR1 and CDR2 from the germline V gene are SGHRS and YFSETQ. Trimming took 0 bases from V and 3 from J; bases not matched to a gene: 3. CDR3 in DNA: TGCGCCAGCAGCTTGGGACAGGGTATCTACGAGCAGTACTTC. Amino acids: CASSLGQGIYEQYF. The full variable domain, in which reference TRBV5-1 and TRBJ2-7 provide the parts outside the CDR3, is KAGVTQTPRYLIKTRGQQVTLSCSPISGHRSVSWYQQTPGQGLQFLFEYFSETQRNKGNFPGRFSGRQFSNSRSEMNVSTLELGDSALYLCASSLGQGIYEQYFGPGTRLTVT.

The V and J genes are TRBV30 and TRBJ2-2; 11 nucleotides agree with TRBD1. CDR1 GTSNPN and CDR2 SVGIG come from the germline V gene (reference sequence). The CDR3 runs 14 residues. V lost 3 bases, J lost 5 bases, and 2 bases stayed unmatched. CDR3 coding DNA: TGTGCCTGGAGGGGACAGGGGGAAACCGGGGAGCTGTTTTTT. This encodes CAWRGQGETGELFF.

This clone has a handful of counts. This chain links TRBV14 with TRBJ2-2; D is undetermined. CDR1 and CDR2 from the germline V gene are SGHDN and FVKESK. The CDR3 is 15 residues long. Trimming shortened V by 2 bases and J by 7 bases, and 14 bases separated the two germline ends. CDR3 sequence reads: CASSQLSTRSGELFF. CDR3 coding DNA: TGTGCCAGCAGCCAACTCTCGACCCGAAGCGGGGAGCTGTTTTTT.

V is TRBV7-8 and J is TRBJ2-7; no clear D gene. Deletions cut 4 bases from V and 13 bases from J, with 17 bases between. Per the germline V gene, CDR1 is SGHVS and CDR2 is FQNEAQ. This CDR3 has 12 residues. CDR3 sequence: CASSYPGGHHYF. The DNA for the CDR3 is TGTGCCAGCAGCTATCCCGGCGGTCATCATTACTTC.

The CDR3 nucleotides are TGTGCCTGGAGTGTAAGGACTAGCGGCTCCTACGAGCAGTACTTC. The encoded protein is CAWSVRTSGSYEQYF. The chain carries TRBV30 and TRBJ2-7; 10 bases match TRBD2. The length of the CDR3 is 15 residues. Trimming at V came to 0 bases and at J to 0 bases, leaving 2 bases not matched to a gene. Germline-derived CDR1 and CDR2 are GTSNPN and SVGIG (reference sequence).

This rearrangement joins TRBV29-1 to TRBJ1-3; possibly TRBD1 for D (5 bases). V was clipped by 4 bases and J by 6 bases, with 16 bases between them. CDR3 length: 14 residues. Per the germline V gene, CDR1 is SQVTM and CDR2 is ANQGSEA. For the CDR3, the DNA is TGCAGCGTTGGGACATATGAGTCGATAAACACCATATATTTT. Its protein product is CSVGTYESINTIYF.

This chain connects TRBV19 to TRBJ2-2; D unclear. Trimming left V 3 bases short and J 9 bases short, with 5 bases between. The CDR3 consists of 11 residues. Germline V gene data show CDR1 as LNHDA and CDR2 as SQIVND (reference sequence). DNA of the CDR3: TGTGCCAGTAGTATGCATCGGGAGCTGTTTTTT. Residues: CASSMHRELFF.

This chain connects TRBV20-1 to TRBJ1-1; D not certain. V lost 4 bases and J lost 0, with 3 bases in between. CDR1 and CDR2 from the germline V gene are DFQATT and SNEGSKA (reference sequence). This CDR3 is built from 11 residues. For the CDR3, the DNA is TGCAGTGCTACAGTGAACACTGAAGCTTTCTTT. Translation: CSATVNTEAFF.